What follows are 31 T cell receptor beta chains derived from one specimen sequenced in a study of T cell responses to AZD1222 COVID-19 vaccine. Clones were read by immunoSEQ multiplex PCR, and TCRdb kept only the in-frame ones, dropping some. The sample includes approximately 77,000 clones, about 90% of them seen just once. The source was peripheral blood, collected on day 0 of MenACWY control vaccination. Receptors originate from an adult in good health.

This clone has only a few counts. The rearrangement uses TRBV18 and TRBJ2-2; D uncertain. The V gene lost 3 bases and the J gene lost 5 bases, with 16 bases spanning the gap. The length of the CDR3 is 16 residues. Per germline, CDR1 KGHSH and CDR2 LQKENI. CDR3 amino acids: CASSPSEAYGTGELFF. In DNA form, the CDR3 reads TGTGCCAGCTCACCGTCAGAGGCCTATGGGACCGGGGAGCTGTTTTTT.

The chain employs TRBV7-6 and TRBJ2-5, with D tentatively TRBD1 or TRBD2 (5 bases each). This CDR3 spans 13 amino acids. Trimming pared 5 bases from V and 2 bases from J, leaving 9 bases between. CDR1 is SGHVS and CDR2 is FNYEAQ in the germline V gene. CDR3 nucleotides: TGTGCCAGCAGCAAGGGACGACAAGAGACCCAGTACTTC. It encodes CASSKGRQETQYF.

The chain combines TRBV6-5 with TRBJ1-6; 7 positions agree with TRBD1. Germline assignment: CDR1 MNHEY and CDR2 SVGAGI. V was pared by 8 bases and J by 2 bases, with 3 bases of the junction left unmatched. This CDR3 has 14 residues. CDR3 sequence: CASLDRAYNSPLHF. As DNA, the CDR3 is TGTGCCAGCCTTGACAGGGCCTATAATTCACCCCTCCACTTT.

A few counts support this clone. CDR3 in amino acids: CASSLGGLEDTQYF. In DNA form, the CDR3 reads TGTGCCAGCAGCTTAGGGGGACTGGAGGATACGCAGTATTTT. The chain links TRBV11-3 to TRBJ2-3; maybe TRBD2 (6 bases). Trimming stripped 1 base from V and 6 bases from J, with 11 bases between. This CDR3 spans 14 amino acids. Looked up from germline, CDR1 is SGHNT and CDR2 is YENEEA. Combining the CDR3 with reference TRBV11-3 and TRBJ2-3 gives the whole variable domain EAGVVQSPRYKIIEKKQPVAFWCNPISGHNTLYWYLQNLGQGPELLIRYENEEAVDDSQLPKDRFSAERLKGVDSTLKIQPAELGDSAVYLCASSLGGLEDTQYFGPGTRLTVL.

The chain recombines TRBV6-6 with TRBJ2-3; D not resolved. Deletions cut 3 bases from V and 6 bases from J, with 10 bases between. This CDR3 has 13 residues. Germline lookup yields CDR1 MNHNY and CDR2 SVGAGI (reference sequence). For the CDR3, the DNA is TGTGCCAGCAGTTATTCCTGGGCCGATACGCAGTATTTT. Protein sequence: CASSYSWADTQYF.

The CDR3 nucleotides read TGTGCCAGCAGCCTTGGGACAGGGGGACTTGAAGCTTTCTTT. It is translated as CASSLGTGGLEAFF. J is TRBJ1-1 and V is TRBV7-9, with 11 bases identical to TRBD1. This CDR3 has 14 residues. Germline V lookup: CDR1 SEHNR, CDR2 FQNEAQ (reference sequence). Unmatched junction bases numbered 6, after V lost 5 bases and J lost 7 bases. The full variable domain, rest sourced from reference TRBV7-9 and TRBJ1-1, is DTGVSQNPRHKITKRGQNVTFRCDPISEHNRLYWYRQTLGQGPEFLTYFQNEAQLEKSRLLSDRFSAERPKGSFSTLEIQRTEQGDSAMYLCASSLGTGGLEAFFGQGTRLTVV.

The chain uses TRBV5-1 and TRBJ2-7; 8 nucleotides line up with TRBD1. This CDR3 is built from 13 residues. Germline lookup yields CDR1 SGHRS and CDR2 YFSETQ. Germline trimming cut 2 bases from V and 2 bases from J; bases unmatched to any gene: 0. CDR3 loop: CASSLQGAYEQYF. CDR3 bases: TGCGCCAGCAGCTTACAGGGGGCCTACGAGCAGTACTTC.

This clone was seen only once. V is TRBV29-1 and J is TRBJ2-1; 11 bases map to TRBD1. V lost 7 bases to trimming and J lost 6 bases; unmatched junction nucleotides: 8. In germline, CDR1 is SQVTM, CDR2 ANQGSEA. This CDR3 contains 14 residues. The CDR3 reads CSALRGTGGNEQFF. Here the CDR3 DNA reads TGCAGCGCACTCAGGGGGACAGGGGGCAATGAGCAGTTCTTC.

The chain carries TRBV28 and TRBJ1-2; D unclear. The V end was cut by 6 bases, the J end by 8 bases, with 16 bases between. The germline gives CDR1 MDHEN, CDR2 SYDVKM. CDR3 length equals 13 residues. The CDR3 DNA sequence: TGTGCCAGCAGGCCGACCGAGGTCCTGGGCTACACCTTC. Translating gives CASRPTEVLGYTF.

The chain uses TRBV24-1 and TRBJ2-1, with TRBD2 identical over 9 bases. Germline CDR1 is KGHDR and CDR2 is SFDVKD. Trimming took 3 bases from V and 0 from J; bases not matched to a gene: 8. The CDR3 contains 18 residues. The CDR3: CATSDAGTSSPSYNEQFF. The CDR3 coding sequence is TGTGCCACCAGTGATGCCGGGACTAGCAGTCCCTCCTACAATGAGCAGTTCTTC.

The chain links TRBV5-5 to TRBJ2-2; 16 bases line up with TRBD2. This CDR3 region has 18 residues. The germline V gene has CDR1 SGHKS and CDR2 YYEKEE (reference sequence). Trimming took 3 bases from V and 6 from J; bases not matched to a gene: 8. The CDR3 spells CASSSTDGTSGRAGELFF. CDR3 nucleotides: TGTGCCAGCAGCTCCACGGACGGGACTAGCGGGAGGGCCGGGGAGCTGTTTTTT.

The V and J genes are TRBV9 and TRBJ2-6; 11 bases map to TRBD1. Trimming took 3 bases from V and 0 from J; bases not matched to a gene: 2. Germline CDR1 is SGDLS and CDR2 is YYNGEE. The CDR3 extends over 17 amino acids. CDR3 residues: CASSAGQGDSGANVLTF. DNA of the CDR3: TGTGCCAGCAGCGCGGGACAGGGGGACTCTGGGGCCAACGTCCTGACTTTC.

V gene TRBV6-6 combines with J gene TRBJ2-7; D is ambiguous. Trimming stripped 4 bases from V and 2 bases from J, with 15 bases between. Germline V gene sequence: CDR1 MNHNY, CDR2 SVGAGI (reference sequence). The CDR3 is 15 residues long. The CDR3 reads CASSLVQGLAYEQYF. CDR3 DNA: TGTGCCAGCAGTTTGGTCCAAGGGTTGGCCTACGAGCAGTACTTC.

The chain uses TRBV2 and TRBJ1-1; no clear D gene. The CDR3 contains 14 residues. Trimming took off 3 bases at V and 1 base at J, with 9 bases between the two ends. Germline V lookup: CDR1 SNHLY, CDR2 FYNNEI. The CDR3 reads CASSDLGSNTEAFF. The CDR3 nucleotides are TGTGCCAGCAGTGATTTGGGGTCGAACACTGAAGCTTTCTTT.

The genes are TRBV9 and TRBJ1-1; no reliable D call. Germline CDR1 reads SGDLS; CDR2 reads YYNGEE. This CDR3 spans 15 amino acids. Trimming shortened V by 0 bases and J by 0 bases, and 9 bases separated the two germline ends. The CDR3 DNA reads TGTGCCAGCAGCGTAGGGGGAGAATTGAACACTGAAGCTTTCTTT. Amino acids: CASSVGGELNTEAFF.

The DNA of the CDR3 is TGTGCCAGCAGTTTAGGACAGGGTGGGTCCTATGGCTACACCTTC. Translation: CASSLGQGGSYGYTF. The J gene is TRBJ1-2, the V gene TRBV27; 8 bases match TRBD1. The CDR3 covers 15 residues. CDR1 and CDR2 (germline): MNHEY, SMNVEV (reference sequence). The V segment lost 2 bases and the J segment 4 bases; nucleotides outside the gene matches: 6.

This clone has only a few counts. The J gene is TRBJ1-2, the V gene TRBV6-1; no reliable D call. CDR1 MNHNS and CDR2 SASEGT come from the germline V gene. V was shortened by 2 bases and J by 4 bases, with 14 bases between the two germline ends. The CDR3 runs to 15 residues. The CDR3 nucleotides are TGTGCCAGCAGTGAACGGTTACAGTCCCTCTATGGCTACACCTTC. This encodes CASSERLQSLYGYTF.

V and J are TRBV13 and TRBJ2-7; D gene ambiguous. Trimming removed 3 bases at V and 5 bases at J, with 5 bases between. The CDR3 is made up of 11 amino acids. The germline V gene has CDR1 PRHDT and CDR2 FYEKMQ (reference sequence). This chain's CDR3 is CASSFFHEQYF. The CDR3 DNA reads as TGTGCCAGCAGCTTTTTCCACGAGCAGTACTTC.

The CDR3 coding sequence is TGTGCCAGCAGACGGGCCAGGGAGGGTCAGACCTCAAATGAAAAACTGTTTTTT. It encodes CASRRAREGQTSNEKLFF. The gene calls are TRBV2 and TRBJ1-4; D is possibly TRBD1 (5 bases). Germline values: CDR1 SNHLY, CDR2 FYNNEI. The CDR3 is made up of 18 amino acids. V was clipped by 6 bases and J by 5 bases, with 25 bases between them.

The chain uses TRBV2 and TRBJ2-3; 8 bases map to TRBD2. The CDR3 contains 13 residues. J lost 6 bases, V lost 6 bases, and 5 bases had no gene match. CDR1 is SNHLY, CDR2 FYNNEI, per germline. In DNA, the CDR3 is TGTGCCAGCAGCGGGAGACTAGCGGATACGCAGTATTTT. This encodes CASSGRLADTQYF.

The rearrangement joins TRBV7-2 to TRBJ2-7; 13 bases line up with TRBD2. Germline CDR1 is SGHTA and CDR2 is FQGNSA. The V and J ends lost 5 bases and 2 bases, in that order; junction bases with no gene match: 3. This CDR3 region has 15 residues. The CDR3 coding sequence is TGTGCCAGCAGCGAAGGACTAGCGGGAGCCTACGAGCAGTACTTC. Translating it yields CASSEGLAGAYEQYF.

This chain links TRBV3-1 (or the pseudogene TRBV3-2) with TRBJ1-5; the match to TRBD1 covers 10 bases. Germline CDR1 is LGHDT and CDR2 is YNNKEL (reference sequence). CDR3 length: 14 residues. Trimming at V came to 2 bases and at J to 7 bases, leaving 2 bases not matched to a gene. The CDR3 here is CASSQRTGGQPQHF. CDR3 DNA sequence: TGTGCCAGCAGCCAACGGACAGGGGGACAGCCCCAGCATTTT.

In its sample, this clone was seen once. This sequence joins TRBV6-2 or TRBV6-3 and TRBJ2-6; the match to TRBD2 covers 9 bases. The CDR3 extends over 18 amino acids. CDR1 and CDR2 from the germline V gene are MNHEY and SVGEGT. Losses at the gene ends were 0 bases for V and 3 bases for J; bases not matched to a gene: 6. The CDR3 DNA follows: TGTGCCAGCAGTTACTCTGGCGGGAGGGCACTTGGGGCCAACGTCCTGACTTTC. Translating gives CASSYSGGRALGANVLTF.

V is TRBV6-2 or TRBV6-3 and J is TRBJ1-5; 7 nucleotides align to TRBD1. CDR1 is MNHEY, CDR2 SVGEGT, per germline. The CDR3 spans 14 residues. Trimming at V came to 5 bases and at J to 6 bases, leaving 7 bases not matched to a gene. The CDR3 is CASSETGSGQPQHF. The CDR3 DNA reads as TGTGCCAGCAGTGAGACAGGGTCTGGTCAGCCCCAGCATTTT.

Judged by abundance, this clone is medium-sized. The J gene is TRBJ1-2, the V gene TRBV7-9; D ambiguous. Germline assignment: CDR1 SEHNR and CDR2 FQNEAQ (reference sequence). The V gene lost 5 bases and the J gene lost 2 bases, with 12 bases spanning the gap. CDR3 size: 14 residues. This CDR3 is CASSQNDVNYGYTF. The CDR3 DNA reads TGTGCCAGCAGCCAAAACGACGTAAACTATGGCTACACCTTC.

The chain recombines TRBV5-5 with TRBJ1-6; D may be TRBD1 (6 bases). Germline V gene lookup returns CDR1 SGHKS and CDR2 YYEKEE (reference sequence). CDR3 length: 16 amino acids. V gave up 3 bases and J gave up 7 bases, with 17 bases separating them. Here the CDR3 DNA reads TGTGCCAGCAGCTCCGTGGGGGGGGCTGTCAATTCACCCCTCCACTTT. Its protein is CASSSVGGAVNSPLHF.

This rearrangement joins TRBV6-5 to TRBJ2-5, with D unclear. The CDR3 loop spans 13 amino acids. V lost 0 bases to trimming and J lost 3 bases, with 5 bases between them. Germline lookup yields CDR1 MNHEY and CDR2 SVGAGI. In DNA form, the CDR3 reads TGTGCCAGCAGTTACTCAGGGAAAGAGACCCAGTACTTC. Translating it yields CASSYSGKETQYF.

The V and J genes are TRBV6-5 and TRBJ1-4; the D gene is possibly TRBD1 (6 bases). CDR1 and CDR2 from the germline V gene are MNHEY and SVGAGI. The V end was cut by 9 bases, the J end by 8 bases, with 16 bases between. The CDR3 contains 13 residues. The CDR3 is CASAGASREKLFF. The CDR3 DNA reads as TGTGCCAGTGCAGGGGCTAGTAGGGAAAAACTGTTTTTT.

Written as DNA, the CDR3 is TGTGCCAGCAGCCGGCCAGGGGCTGAAAAACTGTTTTTT. It codes for CASSRPGAEKLFF. V and J are TRBV3-1 (or the pseudogene TRBV3-2) and TRBJ1-4; TRBD1 is a possible D gene (6 bases). The CDR3 contains 13 residues. Germline assignment: CDR1 LGHDT and CDR2 YNNKEL (reference sequence). V lost 4 bases, J lost 7 bases, and 10 bases lay in between.

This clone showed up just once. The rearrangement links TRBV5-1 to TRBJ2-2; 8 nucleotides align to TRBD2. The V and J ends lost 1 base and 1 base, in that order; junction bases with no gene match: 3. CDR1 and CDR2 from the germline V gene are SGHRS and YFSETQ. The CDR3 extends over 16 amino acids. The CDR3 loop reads CASSLLAGRNTGELFF. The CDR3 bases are TGCGCCAGCAGCTTGTTAGCGGGGAGGAACACCGGGGAGCTGTTTTTT.

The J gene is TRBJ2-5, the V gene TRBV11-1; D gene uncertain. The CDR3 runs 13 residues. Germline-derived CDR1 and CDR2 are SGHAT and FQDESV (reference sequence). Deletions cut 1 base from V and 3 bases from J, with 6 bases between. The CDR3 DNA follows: TGTGCCAGCAGCTTAGGGACGGAAGAGACCCAGTACTTC. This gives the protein CASSLGTEETQYF.